What follows are 12 T cell receptor beta chains derived from one specimen sequenced in a study of T cells in Graves' hyperthyroidism and ophthalmopathy. Regions amplified from RNA transcripts were the TCR beta CDR3 regions. HTBI primers were employed in a first-round RT-PCR of the TCR CDR3. One entry per CDR3 protein, called by TCRdb with MiXCR from the multiplex PCR reads. The table has 600,000 to 900,000 distinct CDR3 sequences, 16% seen once. Sequenced: blood. These receptors were taken from a man aged 18 to 29 with Graves' hyperthyroidism.

Ten or more counts support this clonotype. The J gene is TRBJ1-4, the V gene TRBV15; D perhaps matches TRBD1 (5 bases). Germline V CDR1 and CDR2: LNHNV, YYDKDF (reference sequence). The CDR3 sequence is 15 residues long. Trimming pared 1 base from V and 8 bases from J, leaving 14 bases between. In DNA, the CDR3 is TGTGCCACCAGCAGAGGCGGGACCTACGGCGAAAAACTGTTTTTT. Its translation is CATSRGGTYGEKLFF.

V is TRBV15 and J is TRBJ2-1, with 7 bases fitting TRBD2. Germline values: CDR1 LNHNV, CDR2 YYDKDF (reference sequence). The CDR3 has 15 amino acids. The ends lost 0 bases at V and 5 bases at J; junction bases unmatched: 4. CDR3 DNA: TGTGCCACCAGCAGAGAAGGACTAGAAGACAATGAGCAGTTCTTC. This translates into CATSREGLEDNEQFF.

V is TRBV10-3 and J is TRBJ1-2, with a weak D call TRBD1 (5 bases). The CDR3 is 12 residues long. Germline assignment: CDR1 ENHRY and CDR2 SYGVKD. V lost 9 bases, J lost 2 bases, and 10 bases lay in between. CDR3 residues: CAMAGGNYGYTF. For the CDR3, the DNA is TGTGCCATGGCGGGGGGGAACTATGGCTACACCTTC.

This clonotype showed up many times. This sequence joins TRBV30 and TRBJ2-5; TRBD2 aligns across 12 bases. The CDR3 contains 18 residues. The germline V gene has CDR1 GTSNPN and CDR2 SVGIG (reference sequence). V lost 3 bases and J lost 1; bases outside the gene matches: 12. DNA of the CDR3: TGTGCCTGGAGCTTAACTAGGACTAGCGGGGACCGCCAAGAGACCCAGTACTTC. Amino acid sequence: CAWSLTRTSGDRQETQYF.

This chain connects TRBV24-1 to TRBJ2-5; no reliable D call. This CDR3 spans 14 amino acids. The germline V gene encodes CDR1 KGHDR and CDR2 SFDVKD. The V end was cut by 3 bases, the J end by 5 bases, with 12 bases between. CDR3 sequence (DNA): TGTGCCACCAGTGATCCCCGAAGGGTCGAGACCCAGTACTTC. It is translated as CATSDPRRVETQYF.

This clonotype was counted between two and nine times. The chain carries TRBV15 and TRBJ1-6, with D possibly matching TRBD1 (6 bases). V was clipped by 1 base and J by 6 bases, with 13 bases between them. This CDR3 spans 16 amino acids. Germline CDR1 reads LNHNV; CDR2 reads YYDKDF (reference sequence). CDR3 loop: CATSRATGSRNSPLHF. CDR3 DNA sequence: TGTGCCACCAGCAGAGCTACAGGGTCCCGTAATTCACCCCTCCACTTT.

As to this clonotype: This could be a read error, since a much larger clone is one nucleotide away. The chain joins TRBV20-1 to TRBJ2-2; 9 positions agree with TRBD2. Germline V gives CDR1 DFQATT, CDR2 SNEGSKA (reference sequence). This CDR3 region has 14 residues. V was pared by 0 bases and J by 4 bases, with 0 bases of the junction left unmatched. CDR3 DNA sequence: TGCAGTGCTAGAGATAGCGGGAGCACCGGGGAGCTGTTTTTT. Protein: CSARDSGSTGELFF.

This clonotype was counted ten times or more. The genes are TRBV11-2 and TRBJ2-7; D gene unclear. The CDR3 contains 12 residues. Germline V gives CDR1 SGHAT, CDR2 FQNNGV. V lost 6 bases to trimming and J lost 2 bases, with 8 bases between them. CDR3 sequence reads: CASRRGPYEQYF. For the CDR3, the DNA is TGTGCCAGCAGGAGAGGTCCCTACGAGCAGTACTTC.

The table lists this clonotype with many counts. This sequence joins TRBV7-2 and TRBJ2-7; maybe TRBD1 (6 bases). This CDR3 has 14 amino acids. V lost 6 bases, J lost 7 bases, and 19 bases lay in between. Germline lookup yields CDR1 SGHTA and CDR2 FQGNSA. The CDR3 DNA reads TGTGCCAGCAGGAACCGGGACAAACCGTGGGAGCAGTACTTC. Its translation is CASRNRDKPWEQYF. The whole variable domain, remainder taken from reference TRBV7-2 and TRBJ2-7, is GAGVSQSPSNKVTEKGKDVELRCDPISGHTALYWYRQSLGQGLEFLIYFQGNSAPDKSGLPSDRFSAERTGGSVSTLTIQRTQQEDSAVYLCASRNRDKPWEQYFGPGTRLTVT.

This clonotype was seen only a few times. The rearrangement uses TRBV12-3 or TRBV12-4 and TRBJ2-7; tentatively, D is TRBD1 or TRBD2 (5 bases each). CDR3 length: 14 residues. The V end lost 5 bases, the J end lost 6 bases, and 17 bases lay between the germline ends. The chain's CDR3 is CASSPTGLVSEQYF. The CDR3 DNA sequence: TGTGCCAGCAGTCCTACGGGGCTGGTCAGCGAGCAGTACTTC.

The chain links TRBV12-3 or TRBV12-4 to TRBJ1-3; the D is unclear. The CDR3 sequence is 16 residues long. Trimming cost V 3 bases and J 0 bases, with 12 bases left between them. CDR3 sequence (DNA): TGTGCCAGCAGTTTCACGAGGGTTAGCTCTGGAAACACCATATATTTT. Amino acid sequence: CASSFTRVSSGNTIYF.

This clonotype was detected only a few times. This chain connects TRBV7-2 to TRBJ1-5; weak D call: TRBD1 (5 bases). CDR3 length: 14 amino acids. Between the trimmed V and J ends, which lost 4 bases and 7 bases, there was a span of 14 bases. Germline CDR1 reads SGHTA; CDR2 reads FQGNSA. CDR3 sequence (DNA): TGTGCCAGCAGCTCGGCTTACAGGAGGCAGCCCCAGCATTTT. Translation: CASSSAYRRQPQHF. Using reference TRBV7-2 and TRBJ1-5 for the parts outside the CDR3, the full variable domain is GAGVSQSPSNKVTEKGKDVELRCDPISGHTALYWYRQSLGQGLEFLIYFQGNSAPDKSGLPSDRFSAERTGGSVSTLTIQRTQQEDSAVYLCASSSAYRRQPQHFGDGTRLSIL.